This passage covers 29 T cell receptor beta chains from one sample sequenced in a study of identical twins. From the 5' RACE reads, TCRdb called clonotypes with MiXCR, one entry per CDR3 protein. Of roughly 540,000 distinct CDR3 sequences detected, roughly 21% appear once; the ten largest clones hold around 0.9%. This sample was shared with a second study, whose subject was T cells expressing NK-cell markers.

The sequenced sample consisted of CD4+ T cells sorted from blood. The source of these receptors is a woman under 30 in good health.

This clonotype showed up just a few times. This chain connects TRBV9 to TRBJ2-7; D unclear. V lost 0 bases and J 6 bases, leaving 13 bases between the germline ends. The CDR3 consists of 14 residues. Germline lookup yields CDR1 SGDLS and CDR2 YYNGEE. The CDR3 region has the DNA TGTGCCAGCAGCGTAGATGCTTCCCCCAGCGAGCAGTACTTC. This encodes CASSVDASPSEQYF.

This clonotype was detected ten times or more. The rearrangement links TRBV6-5 to TRBJ2-3; tentatively, D is TRBD2 (6 bases). Germline loops: CDR1 MNHEY, CDR2 SVGAGI. The CDR3 has 13 residues. V was trimmed by 2 bases and J by 6 bases, leaving 9 bases between them. The chain's CDR3 is CASSYPGTDTQYF. DNA of the CDR3: TGTGCCAGCAGTTACCCGGGGACTGATACGCAGTATTTT.

This clonotype was seen more than once but under ten times. V is TRBV12-3 or TRBV12-4 and J is TRBJ1-1; tentative D call: TRBD1 (5 bases). The CDR3 spans 15 residues. Trimming took off 7 bases at V and 4 bases at J, with 19 bases between the two ends. The CDR3 DNA follows: TGTGCCAGCATAAAGGGACCGCTTGTGGGCACTGAAGCTTTCTTT. This encodes CASIKGPLVGTEAFF.

V and J are TRBV25-1 and TRBJ2-2; D gene unclear. Germline V lookup: CDR1 MGHDK, CDR2 SYGVNS. This CDR3 comprises 16 residues. V dropped 3 bases and J dropped 6 bases, with 17 bases sitting between them. The CDR3 protein is CASSEVPAKVAGELFF. CDR3 DNA: TGTGCCAGCAGTGAGGTGCCAGCCAAAGTGGCCGGGGAGCTGTTTTTT. Full variable domain (rest looked up from reference TRBV25-1 and TRBJ2-2): EADIYQTPRYLVIGTGKKITLECSQTMGHDKMYWYQQDPGMELHLIHYSYGVNSTEKGDLSSESTVSRIRTEHFPLTLESARPSHTSQYLCASSEVPAKVAGELFFGEGSRLTVL.

This chain joins TRBV12-3 or TRBV12-4 and TRBJ1-2; D gene ambiguous. The CDR3 length is 13 residues. The V end lost 3 bases, the J end lost 2 bases, and 7 bases lay between the germline ends. The DNA for the CDR3 is TGTGCCAGCAGTTTTCATGAGAACTATGGCTACACCTTC. Its protein product is CASSFHENYGYTF.

This sequence joins TRBV15 and TRBJ2-7; 8 bases match TRBD2. Germline V lookup: CDR1 LNHNV, CDR2 YYDKDF (reference sequence). The J segment lost 6 bases and the V segment lost 6 bases, leaving 10 bases of the junction unmatched. This CDR3 comprises 14 residues. CDR3 nucleotides: TGTGCCACCAGAACTAGCGGCTCAAAGGGCGAGCAGTACTTC. Translating it yields CATRTSGSKGEQYF.

This clonotype was picked up a small number of times. This chain joins TRBV20-1 and TRBJ2-1, with TRBD2 matching over 10 bases. The J segment lost 11 bases and the V segment lost 3 bases, leaving 13 bases of the junction unmatched. The germline gives CDR1 DFQATT, CDR2 SNEGSKA (reference sequence). This CDR3 has 15 amino acids. This CDR3 is CSASLIAGGPRKQFF. The CDR3 DNA reads as TGCAGTGCTAGCCTTATAGCGGGGGGTCCCAGGAAGCAGTTCTTC.

This clonotype was seen only a few times. The V gene is TRBV20-1, the J gene TRBJ1-2, with D perhaps matching TRBD1 (5 bases). The CDR3 length is 13 residues. From germline, CDR1 is DFQATT and CDR2 SNEGSKA (reference sequence). The germline V and J ends were trimmed by 3 bases and 8 bases, with 16 bases remaining between them. CDR3 coding DNA: TGCAGTGCTAGGCGGCAGGGCCACGGGGGCTACACCTTC. Translating gives CSARRQGHGGYTF.

The sample holds a few counts of this clonotype. J is TRBJ1-1 and V is TRBV5-6; no reliable D call. Trimming left V 4 bases short and J 3 bases short, with 16 bases between. Germline CDR1 SGHDT, CDR2 YYEEEE. This CDR3 contains 15 residues. CDR3 sequence reads: CASSLGWILDTEAFF. CDR3 sequence (DNA): TGTGCCAGCAGCCTGGGATGGATCCTGGACACTGAAGCTTTCTTT.

The V and J genes are TRBV10-3 and TRBJ2-2, with D possibly being TRBD1 or TRBD2 (5 bases each). The CDR3 spans 16 residues. V lost 7 bases and J lost 0, with 15 bases in between. CDR1 and CDR2 from the germline V gene are ENHRY and SYGVKD. The CDR3 nucleotides are TGTGCCATCAAGCTTGGGGGTTCCGCGAACACCGGGGAGCTGTTTTTT. Amino acid sequence: CAIKLGGSANTGELFF.

The chain uses TRBV15 and TRBJ1-4; 8 bases align to TRBD1. In germline, CDR1 is LNHNV, CDR2 YYDKDF (reference sequence). This CDR3 is 15 amino acids long. Trimming took 4 bases from V and 2 from J; bases not matched to a gene: 3. CDR3 nucleotides: TGTGCCACCAGCATGACAGGGGCGACTAATGAAAAACTGTTTTTT. This sequence encodes CATSMTGATNEKLFF.

The gene calls are TRBV12-3 or TRBV12-4 and TRBJ1-6, with D hard to call. CDR3 length: 13 amino acids. Trimming shortened V by 7 bases and J by 13 bases, and 17 bases separated the two germline ends. The CDR3 protein is CASTLDGRAPLHF. The CDR3 bases are TGTGCCAGCACGCTGGACGGACGGGCTCCCCTCCACTTT.

This clonotype showed up just a few times. V is TRBV19 and J is TRBJ2-1, with no clear D. Germline V gene sequence: CDR1 LNHDA, CDR2 SQIVND (reference sequence). The CDR3 spans 14 residues. Trimming removed 3 bases from V and 5 bases from J, with 11 bases in between. The CDR3 DNA reads TGTGCCAGTAGTATCAGCCGAAGAGACAATGAGCAGTTCTTC. This gives the protein CASSISRRDNEQFF. The whole variable domain, filled in from reference TRBV19 and TRBJ2-1, reads DGGITQSPKYLFRKEGQNVTLSCEQNLNHDAMYWYRQDPGQGLRLIYYSQIVNDFQKGDIAEGYSVSREKKESFPLTVTSAQKNPTAFYLCASSISRRDNEQFFGPGTRLTVL.

This clonotype was picked up many times. The V gene is TRBV12-3 or TRBV12-4, the J gene TRBJ1-5, with 7 bases identical to TRBD1. J was trimmed by 11 bases and V by 8 bases; bases with no gene match: 15. CDR3 length: 14 residues. The CDR3 coding sequence is TGTGCCAGCGCCGCGGGACAGCTATCATCTGCCCAGCATTTT. Translation gives CASAAGQLSSAQHF.

In its sample, this clonotype was seen a few times. V and J are TRBV7-2 and TRBJ2-1; 10 bases agree with TRBD2. With 3 bases clipped from V and 12 bases from J, the junction kept 8 bases outside the gene matches. The germline gives CDR1 SGHTA, CDR2 FQGNSA. CDR3 length: 14 residues. CDR3 nucleotide sequence: TGTGCCAGCAGCTTCGGCCTAGCGGGAGTGGGGCAGTTCTTC. The encoded protein is CASSFGLAGVGQFF.

There are a few counts of this clonotype. The V and J genes are TRBV20-1 and TRBJ2-3; D is tentatively TRBD1 or TRBD2 (5 bases each). With 2 bases removed from V and 0 bases from J, the gap between germline ends came to 12 bases. Germline V CDR1 and CDR2: DFQATT, SNEGSKA (reference sequence). This CDR3 is built from 15 residues. Here the CDR3 DNA reads TGCAGTGCTAGATCCGGGGCTCCCAGCACAGATACGCAGTATTTT. Its translation is CSARSGAPSTDTQYF.

The rearrangement uses TRBV30 and TRBJ2-1; a weak D match, TRBD2 (5 bases). The CDR3 is 14 amino acids. The germline V and J ends were trimmed by 1 base and 9 bases, with 16 bases remaining between them. Germline values: CDR1 GTSNPN, CDR2 SVGIG (reference sequence). The CDR3 DNA is TGTGCCTGGAGTGGAGGATTACTAGTGAGTGAGCAGTTCTTC. This codes for CAWSGGLLVSEQFF.

This clonotype showed up just a few times. The V gene is TRBV10-1, the J gene TRBJ2-1, with D maybe TRBD2 (6 bases). Looked up from germline, CDR1 is WNHNN and CDR2 is SYGVQD (reference sequence). This CDR3 has 15 residues. The V end was cut by 0 bases, the J end by 2 bases, with 8 bases between. Here the CDR3 reads CASSESLATYNEQFF. The CDR3 DNA is TGCGCCAGCAGTGAGTCCCTAGCGACCTACAATGAGCAGTTCTTC.

The chain uses TRBV4-3 and TRBJ2-3; D is unclear. The CDR3 consists of 16 residues. Germline loops: CDR1 LGHNA, CDR2 YSLEER. Trimming removed 0 bases at V and 3 bases at J, with 13 bases between. CDR3 coding DNA: TGCGCCAGCAGCCAAGATGCCCAGTTCCGGACAGATACGCAGTATTTT. This encodes CASSQDAQFRTDTQYF.

Only a few counts were recorded for this clonotype. The chain carries TRBV7-8 and TRBJ2-7; tentative D call: TRBD1 (6 bases). The CDR3 runs to 14 residues. Trimming stripped 5 bases from V and 3 bases from J, with 14 bases between. Per the germline V gene, CDR1 is SGHVS and CDR2 is FQNEAQ. The CDR3 nucleotides read TGTGCCAGCAGCCCAAGGGACACCAACTACGAGCAGTACTTC. Encoded protein: CASSPRDTNYEQYF.

The V call is TRBV6-2 or TRBV6-3, the J call TRBJ1-5; a weak D match, TRBD1 (6 bases). This CDR3 has 12 amino acids. The V gene lost 5 bases and the J gene lost 6 bases, with 8 bases spanning the gap. Germline V lookup: CDR1 MNHEY, CDR2 SVGEGT. CDR3 loop: CASSTGPQPQHF. The CDR3 DNA reads as TGTGCCAGCAGTACAGGGCCTCAGCCCCAGCATTTT.

The chain has TRBV7-3 and TRBJ2-6; no clear D gene. The germline gives CDR1 SGHTA, CDR2 FQGTGA. The CDR3 consists of 18 residues. Between the trimmed V and J ends, which lost 2 bases and 0 bases, there was a span of 14 bases. In DNA, the CDR3 is TGTGCCAGCAGCTTATTCGGTGCGAAAAGCTCTGGGGCCAACGTCCTGACTTTC. The encoded protein is CASSLFGAKSSGANVLTF. Using reference TRBV7-3 and TRBJ2-6 for the parts outside the CDR3, the full variable domain is GAGVSQTPSNKVTEKGKYVELRCDPISGHTALYWYRQSLGQGPEFLIYFQGTGAADDSGLPNDRFFAVRPEGSVSTLKIQRTERGDSAVYLCASSLFGAKSSGANVLTFGAGSRLTVL.

The chain couples TRBV7-7 to TRBJ2-1; a weak D match, TRBD1 (6 bases). CDR3 length: 14 amino acids. The germline V and J ends were trimmed by 6 bases and 6 bases, with 15 bases remaining between them. The V gene's germline CDR1 is SSHAT and CDR2 FNYEAQ (reference sequence). The DNA for the CDR3 is TGTGCCAGCAGTCCCAAGGGGGTTTCCAATGAGCAGTTCTTC. Protein: CASSPKGVSNEQFF.

This clonotype came up a few times. The rearrangement uses TRBV10-3 and TRBJ2-7; 9 bases fit TRBD1. J lost 3 bases, V lost 2 bases, and 5 bases had no gene match. The CDR3 sequence is 15 residues long. CDR1 and CDR2 from the germline V gene are ENHRY and SYGVKD. The CDR3 loop is CAISEPGQGNYEQYF. CDR3 DNA: TGTGCCATCAGTGAGCCCGGACAGGGGAACTACGAGCAGTACTTC.

This clonotype was seen only a few times. J is TRBJ2-5 and V is TRBV20-1, with 9 bases lining up with TRBD1. Germline CDR1 DFQATT, CDR2 SNEGSKA (reference sequence). This CDR3 spans 14 amino acids. The junction had 16 bases not matched to a gene; V was cut back by 7 bases and J by 10 bases. The CDR3 DNA sequence: TGCAGTGTCCTGACGACAGGGGGTAGGTCCGGCCAGTACTTC. It yields the protein CSVLTTGGRSGQYF.

The rearrangement links TRBV2 to TRBJ2-1; 8 nucleotides agree with TRBD2. Germline assignment: CDR1 SNHLY and CDR2 FYNNEI. The CDR3 extends over 11 amino acids. V trimming: 6 bases; J trimming: 9 bases; junction bases outside the gene matches: 1. The CDR3 coding sequence is TGTGCCAGCAGGACTAGCGCTGAGCAGTTCTTC. Its translation is CASRTSAEQFF. Complete variable domain (other parts from reference TRBV2 and TRBJ2-1): EPEVTQTPSHQVTQMGQEVILRCVPISNHLYFYWYRQILGQKVEFLVSFYNNEISEKSEIFDDQFSVERPDGSNFTLKIRSTKLEDSAMYFCASRTSAEQFFGPGTRLTVL.

This clonotype was picked up many times. The chain employs TRBV20-1 and TRBJ2-5, with 8 nucleotides matching TRBD2. The CDR3 has 15 residues. Germline V gives CDR1 DFQATT, CDR2 SNEGSKA (reference sequence). V was pared by 1 base and J by 5 bases, with 9 bases of the junction left unmatched. The CDR3 here is CSARVTGGGRETQYF. The CDR3 nucleotides read TGCAGTGCTAGAGTTACCGGGGGGGGGCGGGAGACCCAGTACTTC.

The chain joins TRBV6-2 or TRBV6-3 to TRBJ2-1, with TRBD2 matching 14 bases. The ends lost 2 bases at V and 7 bases at J; junction bases unmatched: 10. Germline CDR1 and CDR2: MNHEY and SVGEGT. This CDR3 has 18 residues. DNA for the CDR3: TGTGCCAGCAGTTACCGCAAGGGGACTAGCGGGAGTGTTAATGAGCAGTTCTTC. Amino acid sequence: CASSYRKGTSGSVNEQFF.

This clonotype was detected only a few times. The V and J genes are TRBV19 and TRBJ1-1, with 7 positions matching TRBD1. V trimming: 5 bases; J trimming: 11 bases; junction bases outside the gene matches: 8. The CDR3 length is 12 residues. The germline V gene has CDR1 LNHDA and CDR2 SQIVND (reference sequence). The CDR3 is CASSSTGERAFF. DNA of the CDR3: TGTGCCAGTAGTTCTACAGGGGAGAGGGCTTTCTTT.